This is a list of T cell receptor beta chains from one sample in a study of control samples from healthy donors and cancer patients. The repertoire was sequenced with immunoSEQ multiplex PCR; TCRdb's copy has only in-frame clones and lacks some. This table holds 150,000 to 200,000 clones, 90% to 95% found once. The sample taken for sequencing was blood. The receptor set was obtained from a woman in her forties in good health. Each CDR3 is given with its conserved first and last residue. A D gene is named only where the DNA matches it firmly. Only part of the rows carry a size: once, few, many, or a class if the clone is expanded.

d_gene: -
v_gene: TRBV19
j_gene: TRBJ2-7
abundance: -
CDR3nt: TGTGCCAGTAGTCCCCGTGTGGACAGCTCCTACGAGCAGTACTTC
CDR3aa: CASSPRVDSSYEQYF

d_gene: -
v_gene: TRBV10-1
j_gene: TRBJ2-5
abundance: -
CDR3nt: TGCGCCAGCAGTGAAGGAGGACAAGAGACCCAGTACTTC
CDR3aa: CASSEGGQETQYF

d_gene: -
v_gene: TRBV7-2
j_gene: TRBJ1-1
abundance: -
CDR3nt: TGTGCCAGCAGCTTAGTAAGTGGCGAAGCTTTCTTT
CDR3aa: CASSLVSGEAFF

d_gene: -
v_gene: TRBV25-1
j_gene: TRBJ1-1
abundance: -
CDR3nt: TGTGCCAGCAGTGAAGGTGGGGGGAGCACTGAAGCTTTCTTT
CDR3aa: CASSEGGGSTEAFF

d_gene: TRBD1
v_gene: TRBV6-4
j_gene: TRBJ1-2
abundance: -
CDR3nt: TGTGCCAGCAGTGACCCGGGACAGGGTCTCTATGGCTACACCTTC
CDR3aa: CASSDPGQGLYGYTF

d_gene: -
v_gene: TRBV9
j_gene: TRBJ1-1
abundance: -
CDR3nt: TGTGCCAGCAGCGCCCAGGGTTCAAGAACTGAAGCTTTCTTT
CDR3aa: CASSAQGSRTEAFF

d_gene: -
v_gene: TRBV18
j_gene: TRBJ2-3
abundance: -
CDR3nt: TGTGCCAGCTCACCCGACAGTACAATACCCACAGATACGCAGTATTTT
CDR3aa: CASSPDSTIPTDTQYF

d_gene: TRBD1
v_gene: TRBV7-2
j_gene: TRBJ1-4
abundance: -
CDR3nt: TGTGCCAGCAGCTTCGACAGGGGGAAGGGGGAAAAACTGTTTTTT
CDR3aa: CASSFDRGKGEKLFF

d_gene: -
v_gene: TRBV20-1
j_gene: TRBJ1-1
abundance: -
CDR3nt: TGCAGTGCTAATGACTGGAACACTGAAGCTTTCTTT
CDR3aa: CSANDWNTEAFF

d_gene: -
v_gene: TRBV12-3/TRBV12-4
j_gene: TRBJ1-2
abundance: -
CDR3nt: TGTGCCAGCAGCCCCACCGCCCCTTATGGCTACACCTTC
CDR3aa: CASSPTAPYGYTF

d_gene: -
v_gene: TRBV15
j_gene: TRBJ1-2
abundance: -
CDR3nt: TGTGCCACCAGCTCCCTAGCGGGGGATGGCTACACCTTC
CDR3aa: CATSSLAGDGYTF

d_gene: TRBD1
v_gene: TRBV14
j_gene: TRBJ1-1
abundance: -
CDR3nt: TGTGCCAGCAGCCAGATGACAGGGATGAACACTGAAGCTTTCTTT
CDR3aa: CASSQMTGMNTEAFF

d_gene: -
v_gene: TRBV9
j_gene: TRBJ2-2
abundance: -
CDR3nt: TGTGCCAGCAGCGTAGGAGGAACGGGGGACATAGCCACCGGGGAGCTGTTTTTT
CDR3aa: CASSVGGTGDIATGELFF

d_gene: TRBD1
v_gene: TRBV4-1
j_gene: TRBJ1-2
abundance: once
CDR3nt: TGCGCCAGCAGCCAAATATCAGGGGGCGACTATGGCTACACCTTC
CDR3aa: CASSQISGGDYGYTF

d_gene: -
v_gene: TRBV7-2
j_gene: TRBJ1-2
abundance: -
CDR3nt: TGTGCCAGCAGCTTTTATCAGGGCTACACCTTC
CDR3aa: CASSFYQGYTF

d_gene: -
v_gene: TRBV6-1
j_gene: TRBJ1-2
abundance: -
CDR3nt: TGTGCCAGCAGGGGGCGTTTGGACTATGGCTACACCTTC
CDR3aa: CASRGRLDYGYTF

d_gene: -
v_gene: TRBV5-4
j_gene: TRBJ1-5
abundance: -
CDR3nt: TGTGCCAGCAGCTTGTATCCTAGCAATCAGCCCCAGCATTTT
CDR3aa: CASSLYPSNQPQHF

d_gene: -
v_gene: TRBV2
j_gene: TRBJ1-1
abundance: -
CDR3nt: TGTGCCAGCAGTGAGTTGTGGGACACTGAAGCTTTCTTT
CDR3aa: CASSELWDTEAFF

d_gene: TRBD1
v_gene: TRBV5-4
j_gene: TRBJ1-2
abundance: -
CDR3nt: TGTGCCAGCAGCCCGACAGGGGGCGCATATGGCTACACCTTC
CDR3aa: CASSPTGGAYGYTF

d_gene: -
v_gene: TRBV7-7
j_gene: TRBJ2-1
abundance: -
CDR3nt: TGTGCTAGCAGCTTAGGGGGGGCCGGGGAGCAGTTCTTC
CDR3aa: CASSLGGAGEQFF

d_gene: -
v_gene: TRBV7-9
j_gene: TRBJ2-5
abundance: -
CDR3nt: TGTGCCAGCAGCCTGGGGGCTCCAGAGACCCAGTACTTC
CDR3aa: CASSLGAPETQYF

d_gene: -
v_gene: TRBV12-5
j_gene: TRBJ2-7
abundance: -
CDR3nt: TGTGCTAGTGGTTTGCAGGGGTGGATGGCCTACGAGCAGTACTTC
CDR3aa: CASGLQGWMAYEQYF

d_gene: TRBD1
v_gene: TRBV6-5
j_gene: TRBJ1-1
abundance: once
CDR3nt: TGTGCCAGCAGTTACTCGGGGACAGTCGGGAACACTGAAGCTTTCTTT
CDR3aa: CASSYSGTVGNTEAFF

d_gene: TRBD1
v_gene: TRBV7-9
j_gene: TRBJ1-2
abundance: -
CDR3nt: TGTGCCAGCAGCCCTGGACAGGGAAACTATGGCTACACCTTC
CDR3aa: CASSPGQGNYGYTF

d_gene: -
v_gene: TRBV6-5
j_gene: TRBJ1-5
abundance: -
CDR3nt: TGTGCCAGCAGTTACGCTGCGGGGGGCAATCAGCCCCAGCATTTT
CDR3aa: CASSYAAGGNQPQHF

d_gene: -
v_gene: TRBV6-5
j_gene: TRBJ1-4
abundance: once
CDR3nt: TGTGCCAGTAGGAAGACAACTAATGAAAAACTGTTTTTT
CDR3aa: CASRKTTNEKLFF

d_gene: TRBD2
v_gene: TRBV7-3
j_gene: TRBJ2-3
abundance: -
CDR3nt: TGTGCCAGCAGCTTAACTGGGAGCGGGGGGGCGCCAGATACGCAGTATTTT
CDR3aa: CASSLTGSGGAPDTQYF

d_gene: TRBD2
v_gene: TRBV6-2/TRBV6-3
j_gene: TRBJ2-7
abundance: -
CDR3nt: TGTGCCAGCAGCCAAGCACTAGCGGGGGGCGAGCAGTACTTC
CDR3aa: CASSQALAGGEQYF

d_gene: -
v_gene: TRBV11-3
j_gene: TRBJ2-2
abundance: -
CDR3nt: TGTGCCAGCAGCTTAGGGAGGGTTGTCGGGGAGCTGTTTTTT
CDR3aa: CASSLGRVVGELFF

d_gene: -
v_gene: TRBV4-2
j_gene: TRBJ1-1
abundance: -
CDR3nt: TGTGCCAGCAGCCAAGAATCATGGGCAGGGCGTACTGAAGCTTTCTTT
CDR3aa: CASSQESWAGRTEAFF

d_gene: -
v_gene: TRBV9
j_gene: TRBJ2-3
abundance: -
CDR3nt: TGTGCCAGCAGCGCGTTACTGACTGATAGCACAGATACGCAGTATTTT
CDR3aa: CASSALLTDSTDTQYF

d_gene: TRBD1
v_gene: TRBV5-4
j_gene: TRBJ1-2
abundance: -
CDR3nt: TGTGCCAGCAGCGTAGAGCCGGGACAGCACTCTGGCTACACCTTC
CDR3aa: CASSVEPGQHSGYTF

d_gene: -
v_gene: TRBV11-2
j_gene: TRBJ2-6
abundance: -
CDR3nt: TGTGCCAGCAGCGACTATCCGCTTGGGGCCAACGTCCTGACTTTC
CDR3aa: CASSDYPLGANVLTF

d_gene: -
v_gene: TRBV18
j_gene: TRBJ1-5
abundance: -
CDR3nt: TGTGCCAGCTCACCTGGTTCGGGGCCAGCATTGGGCCAGCATTTT
CDR3aa: CASSPGSGPALGQHF

d_gene: TRBD2
v_gene: TRBV27
j_gene: TRBJ2-3
abundance: -
CDR3nt: TGTGCCAGCAGTTTCCTGGCCGTGGCTAGCGGGGACTTCACAGATACGCAGTATTTT
CDR3aa: CASSFLAVASGDFTDTQYF

d_gene: TRBD2
v_gene: TRBV6-2/TRBV6-3
j_gene: TRBJ2-2
abundance: few
CDR3nt: TGTGCCAGCAGCCACGGACTAGCGGGAGCCGGGGAGCTGTTTTTT
CDR3aa: CASSHGLAGAGELFF

d_gene: -
v_gene: TRBV4-1
j_gene: TRBJ1-2
abundance: few
CDR3nt: TGCGCCAGCAGCCACTCCGCGGGACCGGCTCCTGGCTATGGCTACACCTTC
CDR3aa: CASSHSAGPAPGYGYTF

d_gene: -
v_gene: TRBV27
j_gene: TRBJ1-3
abundance: -
CDR3nt: TGTGCCAGCAGGAGCGCCTCTGGAAACACCATATATTTT
CDR3aa: CASRSASGNTIYF